A single sample is the source of the 23 T cell receptor beta chains below, sequenced in a study of T cell repertoires in aging, cancer and after chemotherapy. Amplification of TCR beta used genomic DNA extracted from peripheral blood. TRB rearrangements spanning V, D and J were amplified using mixed TRB-A/B primers. TCRdb independently ran MiXCR on the multiplex PCR reads; one entry per CDR3 protein. Among 9,500 to 15,000 distinct CDR3 sequences, about 31% were seen once, and the ten largest hold over 9%. Specimen: blood. The origin of the receptors is a human donor in good health. The donor label of this sample is uncertain.

The rearrangement joins TRBV18 to TRBJ1-5; TRBD1 might be the D (5 bases). In germline, CDR1 is KGHSH, CDR2 LQKENI. This CDR3 has 14 residues. V was cut by 2 bases and J by 5 bases, with 10 bases left in between. Here the CDR3 DNA reads TGTGCCAGCTCACCAGGGACCCAAGATCAGCCCCAGCATTTT. Translated: CASSPGTQDQPQHF.

This clonotype has a handful of counts. The gene calls are TRBV19 and TRBJ1-4; D uncertain. The germline CDR1 and CDR2 sequences are LNHDA and SQIVND (reference sequence). V was shortened by 5 bases and J by 0 bases, with 7 bases between the two germline ends. The CDR3 sequence is 14 residues long. The CDR3 here is CASSPSPTNEKLFF. The CDR3 nucleotides are TGTGCCAGTAGTCCGTCCCCAACTAATGAAAAACTGTTTTTT.

This clonotype has a handful of counts. The J gene is TRBJ2-1, the V gene TRBV19, with 9 bases identical to TRBD2. J was trimmed by 6 bases and V by 3 bases; bases with no gene match: 9. Germline V lookup: CDR1 LNHDA, CDR2 SQIVND (reference sequence). The CDR3 sequence is 16 residues long. CDR3 nucleotide sequence: TGTGCCAGTAGTATTCGGGAGTTAGCGGGGGTCAATGAGCAGTTCTTC. This encodes CASSIRELAGVNEQFF. Combining the CDR3 with reference TRBV19 and TRBJ2-1 gives the whole variable domain DGGITQSPKYLFRKEGQNVTLSCEQNLNHDAMYWYRQDPGQGLRLIYYSQIVNDFQKGDIAEGYSVSREKKESFPLTVTSAQKNPTAFYLCASSIRELAGVNEQFFGPGTRLTVL.

The J gene is TRBJ1-6, the V gene TRBV7-9; no definite D call. The V and J ends lost 8 bases and 10 bases respectively, with 15 bases between them. The CDR3 runs 13 residues. CDR1 SEHNR and CDR2 FQNEAQ come from the germline V gene (reference sequence). This CDR3 reads CASRAGINSPLHF. CDR3 DNA: TGTGCCAGCCGGGCGGGGATTAACTCACCCCTCCACTTT.

The chain is built from TRBV5-6 and TRBJ2-3, with D possibly being TRBD2 (6 bases). Germline V gives CDR1 SGHDT, CDR2 YYEEEE. The V gene lost 3 bases and the J gene lost 0 bases, with 11 bases spanning the gap. This CDR3 region has 15 residues. This chain's CDR3 is CASSYPAGSTDTQYF. The CDR3 bases are TGTGCCAGCAGCTACCCCGCGGGGAGCACAGATACGCAGTATTTT.

This clonotype has only a few counts. V usage is TRBV7-9 and J usage is TRBJ2-1; TRBD2 agrees at 10 bases. Per the germline V gene, CDR1 is SEHNR and CDR2 is FQNEAQ (reference sequence). The length of the CDR3 is 18 residues. Losses at the gene ends were 1 base for V and 4 bases for J; bases not matched to a gene: 10. CDR3 sequence reads: CASSLEAGLAWSYNEQFF. The CDR3 nucleotides read TGTGCCAGCAGCTTAGAGGCGGGACTAGCGTGGTCATACAATGAGCAGTTCTTC.

This clonotype is classed as medium-sized. The chain carries TRBV15 and TRBJ2-3; D unclear. With 8 bases removed from V and 0 bases from J, the gap between germline ends came to 6 bases. The CDR3 is 12 residues long. The V gene's germline CDR1 is LNHNV and CDR2 YYDKDF (reference sequence). CDR3 amino acids: CATRQSTDTQYF. CDR3 bases: TGTGCCACCCGGCAGAGCACAGATACGCAGTATTTT.

This chain connects TRBV11-2 to TRBJ2-3; TRBD2 aligns across 7 bases. The CDR3 is 16 amino acids. In germline, CDR1 is SGHAT, CDR2 FQNNGV. V trimming: 1 base; J trimming: 0 bases; junction bases outside the gene matches: 4. CDR3 loop: CASSLGSGGSTDTQYF. The CDR3 bases are TGTGCCAGCAGCTTAGGGTCCGGGGGGAGCACAGATACGCAGTATTTT.

This chain joins TRBV15 and TRBJ1-4, with TRBD1 identical over 11 bases. CDR3 size: 16 residues. V trimming: 0 bases; J trimming: 7 bases; junction bases outside the gene matches: 4. Per germline, CDR1 LNHNV and CDR2 YYDKDF (reference sequence). The CDR3 DNA reads TGTGCCACCAGCAGAGAAATGGGACAGGGGGGTGAAAAACTGTTTTTT. Encoded protein: CATSREMGQGGEKLFF.

This clonotype was seen more than once but under ten times. This chain joins TRBV19 and TRBJ2-6; D unresolved. This CDR3 contains 17 residues. V gave up 3 bases and J gave up 0 bases, with 12 bases separating them. The germline CDR1 and CDR2 sequences are LNHDA and SQIVND (reference sequence). CDR3 protein: CASSMLGSHSGANVLTF. CDR3 nucleotide sequence: TGTGCCAGTAGTATGTTGGGGTCCCACTCTGGGGCCAACGTCCTGACTTTC.

Regarding this clonotype: A read error may produce the germline difference seen at one junction end. CDR3 sequence (DNA): TGCGCCAGCAGCTTCTTAGCGGATTCAAGCACAGATACGCAGTATTTT. This codes for CASSFLADSSTDTQYF. V and J are TRBV5-3 and TRBJ2-3; perhaps TRBD2 as D (6 bases). TRBV5-3 has ORF status, its function being uncertain. This CDR3 is 16 amino acids long.

A few counts support this clonotype. The chain has TRBV6-5 and TRBJ1-2, with D hard to call. The CDR3 covers 15 residues. The V end was cut by 6 bases, the J end by 0 bases, with 14 bases between. In germline, CDR1 is MNHEY, CDR2 SVGAGI. CDR3 bases: TGTGCCAGCAGAAACGGTGGCACGGCTAACTATGGCTACACCTTC. It is translated as CASRNGGTANYGYTF.

CDR3 sequence reads: CASSYTRDTLSNQPQHF. DNA of the CDR3: TGTGCCAGCAGTTACACCCGGGACACCCTTAGCAATCAGCCCCAGCATTTT. V usage is TRBV6-5 and J usage is TRBJ1-5; a possible D gene is TRBD1 (6 bases). The CDR3 loop spans 17 amino acids. Trimming stripped 2 bases from V and 0 bases from J, with 14 bases between. From germline, CDR1 is MNHEY and CDR2 SVGAGI.

This CDR3 is CASSPGTATGELFF. DNA of the CDR3: TGTGCCAGCTCACCCGGGACAGCCACCGGGGAGCTGTTTTTT. The genes are TRBV18 and TRBJ2-2, with 7 bases identical to TRBD1. CDR3 length equals 14 residues. The J segment lost 4 bases and the V segment lost 3 bases, leaving 2 bases of the junction unmatched. Germline V lookup: CDR1 KGHSH, CDR2 LQKENI.

Comment on this clonotype: A much larger clone lies a single base off, so this may be a read error. This chain joins TRBV19 and TRBJ2-1, with a weak D call TRBD1 (6 bases). Germline V gene sequence: CDR1 LNHDA, CDR2 SQIVND (reference sequence). This CDR3 is 14 amino acids long. The V gene lost 5 bases and the J gene lost 3 bases, with 11 bases spanning the gap. The CDR3 reads CASSRRGGYNEQFF. The CDR3 DNA reads as TGTGCCAGTAGTCGCAGAGGGGGCTACAATGAGCAGTTCTTC.

The chain has TRBV30 and TRBJ1-1; no clear D. The CDR3 length is 12 residues. The V end was cut by 0 bases, the J end by 5 bases, with 7 bases between. Germline CDR1 reads GTSNPN; CDR2 reads SVGIG (reference sequence). CDR3 residues: CAWSVWGTEAFF. CDR3 DNA sequence: TGTGCCTGGAGTGTTTGGGGTACTGAAGCTTTCTTT.

The chain has TRBV12-3 or TRBV12-4 and TRBJ1-5; 7 bases are a match to TRBD1. The CDR3 contains 13 residues. The V segment lost 2 bases and the J segment 5 bases; nucleotides outside the gene matches: 0. In DNA form, the CDR3 reads TGTGCCAGCAGTTTAACAGGGGATCAGCCCCAGCATTTT. It is translated as CASSLTGDQPQHF.

This clonotype was counted a few times. This chain uses TRBV6-5 with TRBJ1-1; 9 positions match TRBD1. The germline CDR1 and CDR2 sequences are MNHEY and SVGAGI. The CDR3 consists of 17 residues. Trimming removed 2 bases from V and 0 bases from J; junction bases left unmatched: 7. CDR3 bases: TGTGCCAGCAGTTACACCAGGGACAGGGTCATGAACACTGAAGCTTTCTTT. It yields the protein CASSYTRDRVMNTEAFF.

This clonotype appeared a few times. The V gene is TRBV19, the J gene TRBJ2-1; the match to TRBD2 covers 7 bases. V lost 6 bases to trimming and J lost 0 bases; unmatched junction nucleotides: 2. The CDR3 length is 14 residues. Germline V gives CDR1 LNHDA, CDR2 SQIVND (reference sequence). The CDR3 is CASSTGGSYNEQFF. CDR3 DNA: TGTGCCAGTAGCACGGGGGGCTCCTACAATGAGCAGTTCTTC.

The CDR3, as DNA: TGTGCCAGCAGAAAGACAGGGGTGGAAAAACTGTTTTTT. Residues: CASRKTGVEKLFF. The V and J genes are TRBV5-6 and TRBJ1-4; 8 bases fit TRBD1. CDR1 and CDR2 (germline): SGHDT, YYEEEE. With V trimmed by 5 bases and J by 8 bases, 5 bases remained unmatched. This CDR3 has 13 amino acids.

This clonotype showed up just a few times. The CDR3 DNA reads as TGCAGTGCGAACCTGAGACAGGGTGGCGATGGCTACACCTTC. This codes for CSANLRQGGDGYTF. This chain joins TRBV20-1 and TRBJ1-2; 7 positions agree with TRBD1. The CDR3 is 14 amino acids. Germline trimming cut 6 bases from V and 6 bases from J; bases unmatched to any gene: 13. Germline V gene data show CDR1 as DFQATT and CDR2 as SNEGSKA (reference sequence).

As to this clonotype: The junction departs from germline at one end; a sequencing error may be responsible. CDR3 region: CATSARGTDTQYF. The CDR3 coding sequence is TGTGCCACCAGTGCCCGGGGCACAGATACGCAGTATTTT. The rearrangement joins TRBV6-5 to TRBJ2-3, with no clear D. The CDR3 consists of 13 residues. Germline values: CDR1 MNHEY, CDR2 SVGAGI.

By proportion, this clonotype is medium-sized. V and J are TRBV30 and TRBJ2-7; the match to TRBD1 covers 11 bases. The germline V gene has CDR1 GTSNPN and CDR2 SVGIG (reference sequence). The ends lost 4 bases at V and 4 bases at J; junction bases unmatched: 9. The CDR3 contains 15 residues. The CDR3 DNA follows: TGTGCCTGGAATAAGGGGGGACAGGGGGTGTACGAGCAGTACTTC. This codes for CAWNKGGQGVYEQYF.